This record covers a single TCR beta chain. This CDR3 spans 21 amino acids. The record originates from a study of T cell clones after liver transplantation. Study details: Immunosuppression withdrawal was tried within 2 years after liver transplantation in this trial. TCRbeta sequencing after a pre-transplant mixed lymphocyte reaction identified graft-donor-reactive clones, later tracked in post-transplant blood.

TCRdb's copy holds only in-frame clones and misses some; the assay was immunoSEQ multiplex PCR. Seen here are 85,000 to 110,000 clones, 80% to 90% observed once, and the top ten hold about 2.8%. The chain uses TRBV12-2 and TRBJ2-2; no DNA check was done on the table's D call, TRBD2. TRBV12-2 is labeled a pseudogene. The sample consisted of CD4+ T cells from blood, taken around 49 months after liver transplant. The origin of this receptor is a human patient who received a liver transplant. Some T cells may be graft donor cells. CDR3 DNA: TGTGCAAGTCGCCCAGAGGGGGCGGGAGGGATCCCCCCTAGTTACACCGGGGAGCTGTTTTTT. Its protein is CASRPEGAGGIPPSYTGELFF.